This T cell receptor (beta chain) was identified during a study of identical twins. TCRdb analysed the 5' RACE reads with MiXCR anew, one entry per CDR3 protein. The table lists a few hundred thousand distinct CDR3 sequences, roughly 10% of them singletons. V lost 4 bases to trimming and J lost 1 base, with 14 bases between them. Germline loops: CDR1 MNHEY, CDR2 SMNVEV (reference sequence). The CDR3 has 15 amino acids. Points from the study as a whole: Beta out-of-frame twin sharing showed a weaker excess. Insertions were fewer in abundant cord blood beta clonotypes, whereas memory repertoires showed none of this pattern.

Notes on this clonotype: The target antigen is unknown.

The chain joins TRBV27 to TRBJ2-7, with D perhaps matching TRBD1 (6 bases). This clonotype was sampled from a woman between 50 and 59 years old in good health. Material: naive T cells sorted from blood. CDR3 nucleotide sequence: TGTGCCAGCAGTTACCGGGTGGGGGCATCCTACGAGCAGTACGTC. Translation: CASSYRVGASYEQYV.